This T cell receptor (beta chain) was found in a study of cytomegalovirus exposure and HLA in healthy donors. The CDR3 length is 16 residues. Germline CDR1 SGHRS, CDR2 YFSETQ. V was trimmed by 4 bases and J by 3 bases, leaving 18 bases between them. The PCR employed 60 Vbeta primers together with 13 Jbeta primers. Generated by immunoSEQ multiplex PCR, the TCRdb table keeps only in-frame clones and is missing some. The repertoire holds fewer than 350,000 clones, with 70% to 90% as singletons. As for the donors, each was a healthy bone marrow donor. The sample comprised PBMCs. The chain has TRBV5-1 and TRBJ2-3; tentatively, D is TRBD2 (6 bases). The origin of this receptor is a woman aged 18-29 years in good health and CMV-seronegative. The CDR3 DNA reads TGCGCCAGCAGCCCTGGACTAACCCCGGTGACAGATACGCAGTATTTT. Its protein is CASSPGLTPVTDTQYF. Looking up the rest from reference TRBV5-1 and TRBJ2-3 gives the full variable domain: KAGVTQTPRYLIKTRGQQVTLSCSPISGHRSVSWYQQTPGQGLQFLFEYFSETQRNKGNFPGRFSGRQFSNSRSEMNVSTLELGDSALYLCASSPGLTPVTDTQYFGPGTRLTVL.